The 22 T cell receptor beta chains given below trace back to one sample, sequenced in a study of blood T cell repertoires in COVID-19 (dated by TCRdb to 2020 to 2021). Library preparation employed the immunoSEQ multiplex PCR assay. In TCRdb, the immuneACCESS table is reduced to in-frame sequences with V and J assigned. These tables do not hold every clone; where another copy was compared, an unresolved V gene accounts for under half, and the others remain unexplained. A total of some 88,000 clones appear in this sample, about 84% of them only once. The leading ten clones occupy about 14% of the sample. The sample consisted of peripheral blood. Receptor source: a woman in her seventies with acute or convalescent COVID-19.

The chain employs TRBV6-6 and TRBJ2-7, with D tentatively TRBD1 (6 bases). The V gene lost 5 bases and the J gene lost 4 bases, with 15 bases spanning the gap. This CDR3 comprises 14 residues. CDR1 and CDR2 from the germline V gene are MNHNY and SVGAGI (reference sequence). The DNA of the CDR3 is TGTGCCAGCAGTAGCAGGGGCGCCCTGTACGAGCAGTACGTC. As protein: CASSSRGALYEQYV.

This clone was counted once. This sequence joins TRBV15 and TRBJ1-4, with TRBD1 identical over 7 bases. This CDR3 has 16 amino acids. Germline V gene sequence: CDR1 LNHNV, CDR2 YYDKDF (reference sequence). V trimming: 4 bases; J trimming: 3 bases; junction bases outside the gene matches: 8. CDR3 region: CATSKPFQGANEKLFF. The CDR3, as DNA: TGTGCCACCAGCAAACCATTCCAGGGGGCTAATGAAAAACTGTTTTTT.

In its sample, this clone was seen once. V usage is TRBV27 and J usage is TRBJ1-6; 8 bases align to TRBD1. This CDR3 comprises 14 residues. V shed 4 bases and J 14 bases; nucleotides not matched to a gene: 10. The germline V gene has CDR1 MNHEY and CDR2 SMNVEV (reference sequence). The CDR3 sequence is CASSWGTGPSALHF. The DNA for the CDR3 is TGTGCCAGCAGTTGGGGGACAGGTCCGTCGGCCCTCCACTTT.

The chain is built from TRBV7-6 and TRBJ2-5, with 10 bases identical to TRBD1. The V segment lost 5 bases and the J segment 1 base; nucleotides outside the gene matches: 4. CDR1 is SGHVS, CDR2 FNYEAQ, per germline. The CDR3 sequence is 15 residues long. In DNA, the CDR3 is TGTGCCAGCAGCCAGGGACAGGGGATCCAAGAGACCCAGTACTTC. Its protein is CASSQGQGIQETQYF. Filled out from reference TRBV7-6 and TRBJ2-5, the complete variable domain reads GAGVSQSPRYKVTKRGQDVALRCDPISGHVSLYWYRQALGQGPEFLTYFNYEAQQDKSGLPNDRFSAERPEGSISTLTIQRTEQRDSAMYRCASSQGQGIQETQYFGPGTRLLVL.

This chain joins TRBV11-2 and TRBJ1-3; D ambiguous. CDR3 length: 12 amino acids. Between the trimmed V and J ends, which lost 5 bases and 0 bases, there was a span of 2 bases. Germline V gives CDR1 SGHAT, CDR2 FQNNGV. The chain's CDR3 is CASSRSGNTIYF. For the CDR3, the DNA is TGTGCCAGCAGCCGCTCTGGAAACACCATATATTTT.

This clone showed up just a few times. The CDR3 region is CASSTRWAYNQPQHF. In DNA form, the CDR3 reads TGTGCCAGTAGCACCCGGTGGGCCTACAATCAGCCCCAGCATTTT. The chain has TRBV19 and TRBJ1-5, with unresolved D. Germline CDR1 is LNHDA and CDR2 is SQIVND (reference sequence). This CDR3 spans 15 amino acids. Trimming pared 6 bases from V and 3 bases from J, leaving 15 bases between.

This chain links TRBV27 with TRBJ2-1; tentatively, D is TRBD2 (5 bases). Looked up from germline, CDR1 is MNHEY and CDR2 is SMNVEV (reference sequence). Trimming took 6 bases from V and 0 from J, leaving 12 bases between them. The CDR3 runs 15 residues. The CDR3 is CASRSGLASYNEQFF. CDR3 DNA: TGTGCCAGCAGATCCGGACTCGCCTCCTACAATGAGCAGTTCTTC.

The J gene is TRBJ2-7, the V gene TRBV10-3; D perhaps matches TRBD1 (5 bases). Germline CDR1 is ENHRY and CDR2 is SYGVKD. The CDR3 contains 15 residues. V lost 0 bases and J lost 3, with 12 bases in between. CDR3 residues: CAISESIGQGYEQYV. CDR3 in DNA: TGTGCCATCAGTGAGTCGATCGGTCAGGGCTACGAGCAGTACGTC.

A note on this clone: Within the sample, other DNA sequences also encode this same CDR3. The CDR3 nucleotides read TGTGCCAGCAGTCTTGACAGGAGCTCTGGAAACACCATATATTTT. This translates into CASSLDRSSGNTIYF. The V and J genes are TRBV6-5 and TRBJ1-3, with TRBD1 as a possible D gene (6 bases). Trimming left V 5 bases short and J 0 bases short, with 11 bases between. Germline V CDR1 and CDR2: MNHEY, SVGAGI. There are 15 residues in the CDR3.

The V call is TRBV21-1, the J call TRBJ2-7; the table assigns TRBD1, which was not confirmed against the DNA. TRBV21-1 is listed as a pseudogene. The CDR3 length is 17 residues. CDR3 sequence (DNA): TGTGCCAGCAGGGTCCCTCGTTCGGGACAGGGGTTAGACGAGCAGTACGTC. It yields the protein CASRVPRSGQGLDEQYV.

The chain combines TRBV7-9 with TRBJ2-3, with TRBD1 identical over 7 bases. CDR1 SEHNR and CDR2 FQNEAQ come from the germline V gene (reference sequence). Trimming removed 7 bases from V and 6 bases from J; junction bases left unmatched: 7. The CDR3 runs to 13 residues. The CDR3 region is CASIITGADTQYF. The DNA for the CDR3 is TGTGCCAGCATCATAACAGGGGCGGATACGCAGTATTTT.

This chain uses TRBV5-4 with TRBJ2-3; TRBD2 matches at 10 bases. This CDR3 is 16 amino acids long. Germline-derived CDR1 and CDR2 are SGHNT and YYREEE (reference sequence). The ends lost 4 bases at V and 4 bases at J; junction bases unmatched: 9. The CDR3 protein is CASSPRGLAFADTQYF. The CDR3 bases are TGTGCCAGCAGCCCCCGGGGACTAGCGTTTGCAGATACGCAGTATTTT.

The chain combines TRBV11-2 with TRBJ2-5; maybe TRBD2 (5 bases). This CDR3 contains 16 residues. The V gene lost 1 base and the J gene lost 2 bases, with 14 bases spanning the gap. CDR1 and CDR2 from the germline V gene are SGHAT and FQNNGV. CDR3 coding DNA: TGTGCCAGCAGCTTAGCCAGCGGAAGCCCGCAAGAGACCCAGTACTTC. This encodes CASSLASGSPQETQYF.

The count of this clone is one. The rearrangement links TRBV30 to TRBJ1-1; D is unresolved. This CDR3 region has 14 residues. Trimming stripped 8 bases from V and 4 bases from J, with 20 bases between. In germline, CDR1 is GTSNPN, CDR2 SVGIG (reference sequence). CDR3 region: CAARPDGESTEAFF. The CDR3, as DNA: TGTGCCGCGCGGCCGGACGGGGAAAGCACTGAAGCTTTCTTT.

This clone was seen a single time. V is TRBV19 and J is TRBJ2-5; 11 bases agree with TRBD2. V was clipped by 3 bases and J by 7 bases; unmatched bases: 1. There are 13 residues in the CDR3. CDR1 and CDR2 from the germline V gene are LNHDA and SQIVND (reference sequence). CDR3 DNA sequence: TGTGCCAGTAGTATTACTAGCGGGGGGACCCAGTACTTC. The encoded protein is CASSITSGGTQYF.

The chain couples TRBV10-3 to TRBJ2-2; the match to TRBD1 covers 9 bases. J lost 4 bases, V lost 10 bases, and 7 bases had no gene match. The germline V gene has CDR1 ENHRY and CDR2 SYGVKD. The CDR3 is 14 residues long. CDR3 bases: TGTGCCACCTTGGGACAGGGAGGCACCGGGGAGCTGTTTTTT. It specifies CATLGQGGTGELFF.

V is TRBV2 and J is TRBJ2-6; 7 bases align to TRBD1. The ends lost 6 bases at V and 3 bases at J; junction bases unmatched: 8. Germline loops: CDR1 SNHLY, CDR2 FYNNEI. The length of the CDR3 is 16 residues. The CDR3 loop reads CASSQDRVGGANVLTF. CDR3 coding DNA: TGTGCCAGCAGCCAAGACAGGGTTGGTGGGGCCAACGTCCTGACTTTC. Combining the CDR3 with reference TRBV2 and TRBJ2-6 gives the whole variable domain EPEVTQTPSHQVTQMGQEVILRCVPISNHLYFYWYRQILGQKVEFLVSFYNNEISEKSEIFDDQFSVERPDGSNFTLKIRSTKLEDSAMYFCASSQDRVGGANVLTFGAGSRLTVL.

The chain couples TRBV15 to TRBJ2-2; 8 nucleotides match TRBD2. The V gene end was trimmed by 6 bases and the J gene end by 0 bases; junction bases not matched to a gene: 9. CDR3 length: 17 amino acids. Germline V gives CDR1 LNHNV, CDR2 YYDKDF (reference sequence). CDR3 nucleotides: TGTGCCACCAGAGCTGCGGGCGGGAGGTCGAACACCGGGGAGCTGTTTTTT. This encodes CATRAAGGRSNTGELFF.

Concerning this clone: One end of the junction varies from germline; a read error may be responsible. V gene TRBV6-5 combines with J gene TRBJ1-2, with D maybe TRBD1 (6 bases). CDR3 size: 14 residues. Germline CDR1 MNHEY, CDR2 SVGAGI. The CDR3 protein is CASSYSGQPYGYTF. The DNA of the CDR3 is TGTGCCAGCAGCTACTCAGGACAGCCCTATGGCTACACCTTC.

The gene calls are TRBV4-3 and TRBJ2-3, with TRBD2 as a possible D gene (6 bases). The CDR3 totals 17 residues. Germline CDR1 is LGHNA and CDR2 is YSLEER. Trimming shortened V by 0 bases and J by 0 bases, and 13 bases separated the two germline ends. CDR3 in DNA: TGCGCCAGCAGCCAAGAAAGGGCGGACTATAGCACAGATACGCAGTATTTT. Translated, it gives CASSQERADYSTDTQYF.

The count of this clone is one. This chain links TRBV30 with TRBJ2-1, with no clear D. This CDR3 has 11 residues. CDR1 and CDR2 from the germline V gene are GTSNPN and SVGIG (reference sequence). Trimming removed 5 bases at V and 8 bases at J, with 10 bases between. The CDR3 protein is CAWGSYDEQFF. For the CDR3, the DNA is TGTGCCTGGGGTAGTTACGATGAGCAGTTCTTC.

The chain has TRBV7-9 and TRBJ1-2; weak D call: TRBD1 (5 bases). The CDR3 is 15 residues long. The germline V gene has CDR1 SEHNR and CDR2 FQNEAQ (reference sequence). Trimming pared 2 bases from V and 2 bases from J, leaving 12 bases between. The CDR3 is CASSLQQGTNYGYTF. DNA of the CDR3: TGTGCCAGCAGCTTACAGCAGGGCACGAACTATGGCTACACCTTC.